The present T cell receptor (beta chain) was sequenced within a study of blood T cell repertoires in COVID-19. As handled by the study authors: Reference gene primers were amplified, and this amplification served to estimate nucleated cell counts. Clones were read by immunoSEQ multiplex PCR, and TCRdb kept only the in-frame ones, dropping some. Clone size and V and J calls were adopted from that table, with D and trimming inferred from the DNA. The data show about 12,000 clones, with over 60% seen just once and over 9.5% held by the top ten. Germline CDR1 reads SGHNT; CDR2 reads YENEEA. The CDR3 runs 13 residues. V was pared by 5 bases and J by 4 bases, with 11 bases between.

The receptor comes from a man aged 55 to 70 with COVID-19, enrolled during active disease. The chain has TRBV11-3 and TRBJ2-5, with D possibly TRBD2 on 5 matching bases. Sequenced sample: peripheral blood. The CDR3 here is CASSVTGSETQYF. As DNA, the CDR3 is TGTGCCAGCAGCGTAACGGGGTCAGAGACCCAGTACTTC.